This entry features one TCR beta chain sequence. The antigen remains unidentified. Germline CDR1 reads SGHRS; CDR2 reads YFSETQ. Trimming cost V 4 bases and J 12 bases; bases outside gene matches: 7. The CDR3 length is 12 residues. Assay: immunoSEQ multiplex PCR; the TCRdb copy retains only in-frame clones and omits some. The profile shows about 45,000 clones, approximately 65% of them singletons. This entry belongs to a study of cytotoxic CD8 clonotypes in ibrutinib-treated CLL. Study-level points and caveats: Clonality, elevated at ibrutinib response, dropped back toward baseline at progression.

This receptor was identified in a human donor with chronic lymphocytic leukemia. The chain links TRBV5-1 to TRBJ1-2; 9 nucleotides line up with TRBD1. Sample: PBMCs, taken after 24 months of ibrutinib treatment. The CDR3 sequence is CASSAGDRENTF. CDR3 nucleotides: TGCGCCAGCAGCGCCGGGGACAGGGAAAACACCTTC.